This TCR beta chain was identified during a study of shared clonotypes between healthy human individuals. Terminally differentiated effector memory CD45RA+ cells were excluded from the naive CD8 cells, which were CD45RO-negative and positively selected for CCR7. Caucasian adults residing in Nashville, Tennessee made up all the donors. Measured with immunoSEQ multiplex PCR; TCRdb has only the in-frame clones, and not every one. The sample contains approximately 2,200,000 clones, about 93% of which appear only once. Study-level findings and limits: Naive subsets generally exceeded memory subsets in estimated richness.

As concerns this clone: The antigen is unknown.

The sequence derives from a man younger than 30 in good health. Some clones in this sample may be carry-over from other donors' samples. Material for sequencing was naive CD8+ T cells from PBMCs.

CDR3 sequence: CASSPQPDRYSGNTIYF. The CDR3 region has the DNA TGTGCCAGCAGTCCTCAACCGGACCGCTACTCTGGAAACACCATATATTTT. The chain uses TRBV27 and TRBJ1-3; D not certain. This CDR3 is 17 amino acids long. Trimming took off 5 bases at V and 0 bases at J, with 17 bases between the two ends. Germline V CDR1 and CDR2: MNHEY, SMNVEV (reference sequence).